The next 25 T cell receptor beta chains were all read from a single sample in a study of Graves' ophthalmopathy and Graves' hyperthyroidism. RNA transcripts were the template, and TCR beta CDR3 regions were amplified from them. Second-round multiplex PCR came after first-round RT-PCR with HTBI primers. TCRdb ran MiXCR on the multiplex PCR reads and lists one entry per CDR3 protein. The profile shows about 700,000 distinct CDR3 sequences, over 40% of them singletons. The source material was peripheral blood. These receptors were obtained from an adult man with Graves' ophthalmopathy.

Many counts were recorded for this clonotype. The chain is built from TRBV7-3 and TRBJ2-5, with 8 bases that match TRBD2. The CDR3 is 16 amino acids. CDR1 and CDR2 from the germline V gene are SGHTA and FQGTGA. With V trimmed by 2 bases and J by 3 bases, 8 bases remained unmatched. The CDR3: CASSLGGRAGEETQYF. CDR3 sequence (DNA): TGTGCCAGCAGCTTAGGTGGGCGAGCGGGGGAAGAGACCCAGTACTTC.

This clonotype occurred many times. The DNA for the CDR3 is TGCGCCAGTCGCGCGTCGGGCACTGAAGCTTTCTTT. It codes for CASRASGTEAFF. The V gene is TRBV5-1, the J gene TRBJ1-1, with D uncertain. The CDR3 extends over 12 amino acids. Germline CDR1 SGHRS, CDR2 YFSETQ. The germline V and J ends were trimmed by 8 bases and 4 bases, with 12 bases remaining between them.

The CDR3 is CAMNTEAFF. The CDR3 nucleotides read TGTGCCATGAACACTGAAGCTTTCTTT. The rearrangement links TRBV25-1 to TRBJ1-1; D call uncertain. Trimming pared 10 bases from V and 0 bases from J, leaving 0 bases between. The CDR3 contains 9 residues. Germline CDR1 reads MGHDK; CDR2 reads SYGVNS.

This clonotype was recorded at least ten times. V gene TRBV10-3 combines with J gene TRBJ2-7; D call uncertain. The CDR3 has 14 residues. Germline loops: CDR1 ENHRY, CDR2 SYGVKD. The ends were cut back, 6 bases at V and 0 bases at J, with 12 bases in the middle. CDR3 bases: TGTGCCATCAGACGGACGGAAAGCTCCTACGAGCAGTACTTC. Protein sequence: CAIRRTESSYEQYF.

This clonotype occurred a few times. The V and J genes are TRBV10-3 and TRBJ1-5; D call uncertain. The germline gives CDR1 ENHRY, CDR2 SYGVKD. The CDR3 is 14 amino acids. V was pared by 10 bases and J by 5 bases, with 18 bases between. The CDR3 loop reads CASTNLNRDQPQHF. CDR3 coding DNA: TGTGCCAGCACGAATCTTAATCGCGATCAGCCCCAGCATTTT.

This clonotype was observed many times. Here the CDR3 DNA reads TGTGCCAGCAGCTTAGCGGGGAAGCCGATCTCCTACGAGCAGTACTTC. It specifies CASSLAGKPISYEQYF. The V gene is TRBV7-2, the J gene TRBJ2-7; D gene unclear. V dropped 0 bases and J dropped 0 bases, with 12 bases sitting between them. This CDR3 has 16 residues. Germline V lookup: CDR1 SGHTA, CDR2 FQGNSA.

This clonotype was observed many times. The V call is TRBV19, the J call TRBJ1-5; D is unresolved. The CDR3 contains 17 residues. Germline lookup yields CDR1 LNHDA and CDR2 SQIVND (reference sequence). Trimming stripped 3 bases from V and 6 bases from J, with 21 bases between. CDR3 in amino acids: CASSIGPPRRSGQPQHF. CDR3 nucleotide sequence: TGTGCCAGTAGTATTGGCCCTCCCCGCAGGTCGGGTCAGCCCCAGCATTTT.

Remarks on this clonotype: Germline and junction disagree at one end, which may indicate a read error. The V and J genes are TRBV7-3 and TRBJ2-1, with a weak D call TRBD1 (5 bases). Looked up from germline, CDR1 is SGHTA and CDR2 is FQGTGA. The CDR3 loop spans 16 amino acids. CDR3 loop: CASSQIGRSLDTEQFF. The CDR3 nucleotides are TGCGCCAGCAGCCAAATCGGCAGATCCTTGGACACTGAGCAGTTCTTC.

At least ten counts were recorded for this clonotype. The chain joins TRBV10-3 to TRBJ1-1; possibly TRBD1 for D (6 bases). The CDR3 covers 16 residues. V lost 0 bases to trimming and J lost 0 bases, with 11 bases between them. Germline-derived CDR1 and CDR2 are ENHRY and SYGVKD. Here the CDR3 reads CAISESSGVVNTEAFF. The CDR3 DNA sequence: TGTGCCATCAGTGAGTCGTCAGGGGTTGTGAACACTGAAGCTTTCTTT.

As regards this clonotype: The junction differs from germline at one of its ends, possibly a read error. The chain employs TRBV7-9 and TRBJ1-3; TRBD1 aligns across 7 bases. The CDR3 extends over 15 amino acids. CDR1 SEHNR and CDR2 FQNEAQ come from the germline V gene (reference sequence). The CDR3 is CASTPTGASGSTIYF. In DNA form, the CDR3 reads TGTGCCAGCACCCCAACAGGGGCCTCTGGAAGCACCATATATTTT.

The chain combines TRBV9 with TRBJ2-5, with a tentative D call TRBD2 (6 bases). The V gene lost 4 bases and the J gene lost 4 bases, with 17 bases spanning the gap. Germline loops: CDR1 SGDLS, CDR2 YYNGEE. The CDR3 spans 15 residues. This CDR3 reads CASSTSGLASETQYF. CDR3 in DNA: TGTGCCAGCAGCACGTCGGGGCTAGCGTCAGAGACCCAGTACTTC.

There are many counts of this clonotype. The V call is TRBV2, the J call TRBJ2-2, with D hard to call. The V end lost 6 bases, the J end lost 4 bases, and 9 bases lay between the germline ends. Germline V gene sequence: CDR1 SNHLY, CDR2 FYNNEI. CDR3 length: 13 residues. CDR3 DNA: TGTGCCAGCAGACTGGGCGGCACCGGGGAGCTGTTTTTT. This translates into CASRLGGTGELFF.

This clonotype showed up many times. Here the CDR3 reads CSVSRVNSDQPQHF. In DNA, the CDR3 is TGCAGTGTTTCGAGGGTCAACAGTGATCAGCCCCAGCATTTT. The rearrangement joins TRBV20-1 to TRBJ1-5, with D uncertain. This CDR3 has 14 amino acids. Germline CDR1 and CDR2: DFQATT and SNEGSKA (reference sequence). V lost 7 bases, J lost 5 bases, and 18 bases lay in between.

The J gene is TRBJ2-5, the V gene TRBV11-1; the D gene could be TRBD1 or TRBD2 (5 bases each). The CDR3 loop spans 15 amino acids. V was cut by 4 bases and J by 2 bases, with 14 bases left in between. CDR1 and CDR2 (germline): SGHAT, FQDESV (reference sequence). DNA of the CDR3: TGTGCCAGCAGCTCACAGGAGGCAGAACAAGAGACCCAGTACTTC. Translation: CASSSQEAEQETQYF.

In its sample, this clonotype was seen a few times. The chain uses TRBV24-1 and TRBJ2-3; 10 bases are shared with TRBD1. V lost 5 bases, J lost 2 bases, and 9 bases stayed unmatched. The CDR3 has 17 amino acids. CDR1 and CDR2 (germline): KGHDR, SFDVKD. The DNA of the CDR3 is TGTGCCACCAGTGCCCCCTCCGGGACAGGGGACACAGATACGCAGTATTTT. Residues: CATSAPSGTGDTDTQYF.

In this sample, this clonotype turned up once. CDR3 sequence: CATIAGTYNEQFF. CDR3 nucleotide sequence: TGTGCCACAATAGCGGGAACCTACAATGAGCAGTTCTTC. The rearrangement joins TRBV7-9 to TRBJ2-1; 8 bases align to TRBD2. V dropped 10 bases and J dropped 2; count of bases not matched to a gene: 4. The CDR3 has 13 amino acids. Germline V lookup: CDR1 SEHNR, CDR2 FQNEAQ (reference sequence).

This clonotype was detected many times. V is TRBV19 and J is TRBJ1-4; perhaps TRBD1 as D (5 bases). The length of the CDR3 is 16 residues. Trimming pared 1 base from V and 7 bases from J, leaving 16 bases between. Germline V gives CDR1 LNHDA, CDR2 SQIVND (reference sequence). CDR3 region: CASSIGAWDFGEKLFF. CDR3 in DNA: TGTGCCAGTAGTATAGGGGCCTGGGACTTCGGTGAAAAACTGTTTTTT.

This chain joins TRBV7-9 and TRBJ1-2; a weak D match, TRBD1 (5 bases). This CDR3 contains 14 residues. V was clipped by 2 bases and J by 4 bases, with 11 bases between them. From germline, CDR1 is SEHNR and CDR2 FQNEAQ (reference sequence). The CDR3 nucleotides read TGTGCCAGCAGCTTAAGTGCAGGGCGCTATGGCTACACCTTC. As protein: CASSLSAGRYGYTF.

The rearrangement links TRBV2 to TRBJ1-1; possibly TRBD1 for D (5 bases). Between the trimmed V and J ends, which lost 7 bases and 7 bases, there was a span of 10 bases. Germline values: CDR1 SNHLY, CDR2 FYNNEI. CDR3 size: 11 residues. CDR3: CASKGTGEAFF. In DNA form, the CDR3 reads TGTGCCAGCAAGGGGACGGGTGAAGCTTTCTTT.

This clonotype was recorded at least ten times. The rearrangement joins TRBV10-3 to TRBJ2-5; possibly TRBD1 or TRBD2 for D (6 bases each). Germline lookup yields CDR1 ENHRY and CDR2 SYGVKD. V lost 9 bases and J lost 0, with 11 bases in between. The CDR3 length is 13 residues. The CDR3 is CAIRGENQETQYF. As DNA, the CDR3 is TGTGCCATAAGGGGGGAGAACCAAGAGACCCAGTACTTC.

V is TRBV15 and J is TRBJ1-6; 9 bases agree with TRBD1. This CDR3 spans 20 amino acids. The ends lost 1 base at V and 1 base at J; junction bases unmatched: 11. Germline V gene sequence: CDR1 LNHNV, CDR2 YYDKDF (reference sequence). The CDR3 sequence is CATSRATGTGRESYNSPLHF. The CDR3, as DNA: TGTGCCACCAGCAGAGCTACCGGGACAGGGAGAGAATCCTATAATTCACCCCTCCACTTT.

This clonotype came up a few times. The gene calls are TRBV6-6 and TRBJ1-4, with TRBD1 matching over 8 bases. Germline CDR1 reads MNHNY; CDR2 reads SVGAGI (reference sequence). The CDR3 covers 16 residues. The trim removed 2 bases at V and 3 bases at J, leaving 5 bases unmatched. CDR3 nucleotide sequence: TGTGCCAGCAGTTACCAACCACAGGGGGCTAATGAAAAACTGTTTTTT. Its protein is CASSYQPQGANEKLFF.

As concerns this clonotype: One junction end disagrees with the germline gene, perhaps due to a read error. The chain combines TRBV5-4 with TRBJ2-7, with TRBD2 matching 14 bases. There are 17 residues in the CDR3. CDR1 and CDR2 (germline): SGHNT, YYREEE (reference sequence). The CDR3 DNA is TGCGCCAGCAGCCAAGAGGGGACTAGCGGGGGCTCCTACGAGCAGTACTTC. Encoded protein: CASSQEGTSGGSYEQYF. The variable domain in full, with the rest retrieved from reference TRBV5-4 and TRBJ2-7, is ETGVTQSPTHLIKTRGQQVTLRCSSQSGHNTVSWYQQALGQGPQFIFQYYREEENGRGNFPPRFSGLQFPNYSSELNVNALELDDSALYLCASSQEGTSGGSYEQYFGPGTRLTVT.

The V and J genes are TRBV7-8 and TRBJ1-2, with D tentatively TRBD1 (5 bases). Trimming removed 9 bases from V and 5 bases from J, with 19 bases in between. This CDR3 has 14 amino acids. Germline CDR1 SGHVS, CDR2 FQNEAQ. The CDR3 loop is CASMVSGVGYGYTF. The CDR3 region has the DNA TGTGCCAGTATGGTGTCGGGGGTTGGATATGGCTACACCTTC.

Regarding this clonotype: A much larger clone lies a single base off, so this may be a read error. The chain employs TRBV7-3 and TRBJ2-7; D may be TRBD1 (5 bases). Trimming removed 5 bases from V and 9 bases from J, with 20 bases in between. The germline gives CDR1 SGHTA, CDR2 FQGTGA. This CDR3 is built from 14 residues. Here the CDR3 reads CASSPQKGRNGQYF. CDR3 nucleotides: TGTGCCAGCAGCCCTCAAAAGGGGCGAAACGGGCAGTACTTC.